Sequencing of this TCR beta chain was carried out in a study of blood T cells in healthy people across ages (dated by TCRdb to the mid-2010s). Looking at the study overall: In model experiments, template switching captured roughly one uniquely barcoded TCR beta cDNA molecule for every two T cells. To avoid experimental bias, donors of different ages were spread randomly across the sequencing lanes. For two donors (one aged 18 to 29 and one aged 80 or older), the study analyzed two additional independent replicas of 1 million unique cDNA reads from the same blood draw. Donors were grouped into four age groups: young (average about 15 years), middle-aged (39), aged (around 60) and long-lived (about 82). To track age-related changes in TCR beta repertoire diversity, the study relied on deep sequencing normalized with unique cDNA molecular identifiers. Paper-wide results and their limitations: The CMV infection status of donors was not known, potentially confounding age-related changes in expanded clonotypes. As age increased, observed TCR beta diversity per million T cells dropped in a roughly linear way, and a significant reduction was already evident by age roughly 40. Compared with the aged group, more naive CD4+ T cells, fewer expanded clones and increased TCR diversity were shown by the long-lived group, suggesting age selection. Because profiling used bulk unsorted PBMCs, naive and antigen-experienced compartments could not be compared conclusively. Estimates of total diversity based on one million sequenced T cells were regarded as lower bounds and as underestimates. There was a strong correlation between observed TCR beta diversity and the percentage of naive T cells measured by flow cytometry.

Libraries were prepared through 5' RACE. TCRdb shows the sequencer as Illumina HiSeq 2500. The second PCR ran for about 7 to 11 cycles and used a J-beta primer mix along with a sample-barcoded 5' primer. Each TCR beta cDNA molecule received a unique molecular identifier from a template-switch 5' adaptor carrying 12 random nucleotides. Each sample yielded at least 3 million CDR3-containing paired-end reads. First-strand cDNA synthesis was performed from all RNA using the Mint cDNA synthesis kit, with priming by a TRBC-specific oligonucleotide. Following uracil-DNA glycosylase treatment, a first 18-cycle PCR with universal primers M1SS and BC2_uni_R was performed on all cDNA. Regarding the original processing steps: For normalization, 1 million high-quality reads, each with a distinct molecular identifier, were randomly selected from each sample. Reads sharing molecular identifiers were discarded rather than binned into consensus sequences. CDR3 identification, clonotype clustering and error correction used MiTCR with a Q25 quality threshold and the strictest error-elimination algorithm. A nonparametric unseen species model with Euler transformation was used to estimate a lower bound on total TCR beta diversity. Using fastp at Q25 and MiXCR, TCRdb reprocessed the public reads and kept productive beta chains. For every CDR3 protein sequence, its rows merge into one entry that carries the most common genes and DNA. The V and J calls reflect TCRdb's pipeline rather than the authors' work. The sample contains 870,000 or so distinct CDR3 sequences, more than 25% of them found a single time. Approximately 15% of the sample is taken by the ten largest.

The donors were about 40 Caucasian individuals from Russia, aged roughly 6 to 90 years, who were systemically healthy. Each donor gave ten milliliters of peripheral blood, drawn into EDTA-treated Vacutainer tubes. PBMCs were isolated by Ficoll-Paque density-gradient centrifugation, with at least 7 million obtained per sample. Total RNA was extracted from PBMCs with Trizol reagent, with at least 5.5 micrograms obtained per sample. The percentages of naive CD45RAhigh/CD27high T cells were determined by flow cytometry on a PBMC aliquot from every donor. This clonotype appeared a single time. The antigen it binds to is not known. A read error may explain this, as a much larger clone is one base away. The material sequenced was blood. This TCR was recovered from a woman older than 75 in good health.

At the DNA level, the sequence is TGTGGAGGGGGACAGGTGATGGAGACCCAGTTCTTC. Translation gives CGGGQVMETQFF. This chain is built from TRBV2 and TRBJ2-1; the junction holds 8 bases that match TRBD1. As encoded in the germline V gene, CDR1 is SNHLY while CDR2 is FYNNEI. Counted from cysteine to phenylalanine, this CDR3 has 12 amino acids. The CDR3 DNA has 36 bases and is translated from base 1.